This T cell receptor beta chain was documented in a study of T cell repertoires in cytomegalovirus infection. CDR1 and CDR2 (germline): LGHNA, YNFKEQ. Trimming removed 1 base from V and 3 bases from J; junction bases left unmatched: 4. CDR3 length: 16 residues. Regarding this clonotype: Its matching antigen is unknown.

Whole-study findings and limits: The ex vivo response was dominated by HLA-C-restricted CMV-specific TCR beta clonotypes. Accumulated public TCR beta family frequency recognized individuals carrying CMV together with the relevant HLA.

Each CDR3 protein is one row after TCRdb ran MiXCR on the reads. The data hold around 230,000 distinct CDR3 sequences, with about 38% observed a single time. The gene calls are TRBV4-2 and TRBJ2-7; 12 bases line up with TRBD2. The sequenced sample was CD8+ T cells from cultured PBMCs, obtained from culture after CMV antigen stimulation. The sequence was obtained from a human donor in good health (CMV status not recorded). Some clones in this sample may be carry-over from other donors' samples. The CDR3 protein is CASSQGASGGDYEQYF. Written as DNA, the CDR3 is TGTGCCAGCAGCCAAGGGGCTAGCGGGGGGGACTACGAGCAGTACTTC.